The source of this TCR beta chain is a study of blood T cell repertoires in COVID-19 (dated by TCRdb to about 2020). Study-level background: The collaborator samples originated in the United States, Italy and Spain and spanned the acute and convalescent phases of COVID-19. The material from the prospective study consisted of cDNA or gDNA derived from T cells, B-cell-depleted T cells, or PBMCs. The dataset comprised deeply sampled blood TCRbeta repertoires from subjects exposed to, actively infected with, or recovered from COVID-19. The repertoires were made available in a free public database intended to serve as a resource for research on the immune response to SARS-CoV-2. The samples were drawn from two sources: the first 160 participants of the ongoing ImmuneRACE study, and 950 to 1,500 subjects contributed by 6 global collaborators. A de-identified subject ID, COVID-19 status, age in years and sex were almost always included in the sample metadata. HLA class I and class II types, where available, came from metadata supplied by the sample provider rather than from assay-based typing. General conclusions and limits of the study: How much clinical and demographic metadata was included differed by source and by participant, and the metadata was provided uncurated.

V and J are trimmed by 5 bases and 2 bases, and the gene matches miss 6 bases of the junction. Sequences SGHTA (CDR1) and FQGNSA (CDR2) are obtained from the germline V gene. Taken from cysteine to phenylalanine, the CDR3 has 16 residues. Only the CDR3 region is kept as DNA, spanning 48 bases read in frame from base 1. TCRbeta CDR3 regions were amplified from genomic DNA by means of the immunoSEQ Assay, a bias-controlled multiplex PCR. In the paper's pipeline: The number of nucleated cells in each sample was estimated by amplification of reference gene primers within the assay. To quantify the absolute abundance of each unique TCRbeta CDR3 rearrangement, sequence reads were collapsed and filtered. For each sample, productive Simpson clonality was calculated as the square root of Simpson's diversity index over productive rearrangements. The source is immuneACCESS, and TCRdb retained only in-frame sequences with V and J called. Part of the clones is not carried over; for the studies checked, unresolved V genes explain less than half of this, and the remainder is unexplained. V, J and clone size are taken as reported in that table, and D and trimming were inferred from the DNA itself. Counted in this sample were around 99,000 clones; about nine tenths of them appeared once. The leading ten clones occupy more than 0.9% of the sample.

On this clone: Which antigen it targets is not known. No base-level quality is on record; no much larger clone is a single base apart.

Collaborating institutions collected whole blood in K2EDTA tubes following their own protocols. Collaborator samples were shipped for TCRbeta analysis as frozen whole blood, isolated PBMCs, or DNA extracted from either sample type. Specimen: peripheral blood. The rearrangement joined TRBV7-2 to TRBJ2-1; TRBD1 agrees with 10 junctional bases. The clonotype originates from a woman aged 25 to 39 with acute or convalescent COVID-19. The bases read TGTGCCAGCAGCCCCGGGACAGGGGTCGCCTACAATGAGCAGTTCTTC. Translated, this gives CASSPGTGVAYNEQFF.